Presented here are 4 T cell receptor beta chains from one specimen sequenced in a study of response to subunit inactivated influenza vaccine (dated by TCRdb to 2017 to 2018). Library preparation used RT-PCR. Sequencing was performed on an Illumina HiSeq 2500. The raw public data were reprocessed by TCRdb itself: fastp quality trimming at Q25, MiXCR clonotype calling, in-frame beta chains only. CDR3 protein sequences are deduplicated, and each keeps its most common genes and DNA. This sample gives 150,000 to 200,000 distinct CDR3 sequences in total; over 9.5% of them show up just once. Approximately 30% of the sample lies in the top ten. The sample was also linked to a second study, of T cells expressing NK-cell markers. The second publication reports: The TCR beta cDNA libraries were made using 5'RACE template switching, a step that added both a universal primer site and unique molecular identifiers.

The source material was CD8+ T cells sorted from PBMCs, sampled 12 days after vaccination. The receptors here all came from a man over 45 who received an inactivated influenza vaccine. Donor details come from another sample of the same person, matched by shared clones.

This rearrangement joins TRBV27 to TRBJ2-3, with unresolved D. Germline V gives CDR1 MNHEY, CDR2 SMNVEV (reference sequence). The CDR3 extends over 12 amino acids. V was trimmed by 5 bases and J by 10 bases, leaving 13 bases between them. For the CDR3, the DNA is TGTGCCAGCAGTCCAACTACCGGCGCGCAGTATTTT. Translation gives CASSPTTGAQYF.

This clonotype was recorded many times. The chain couples TRBV5-1 to TRBJ1-2; a weak D match, TRBD1 (6 bases). This CDR3 is 14 amino acids long. V lost 1 base, J lost 4 bases, and 11 bases lay in between. The germline V gene has CDR1 SGHRS and CDR2 YFSETQ. The CDR3 DNA is TGCGCCAGCAGCTTGCCCGGGGGCGCCTATGGCTACACCTTC. Its protein product is CASSLPGGAYGYTF. Filled out from reference TRBV5-1 and TRBJ1-2, the complete variable domain reads KAGVTQTPRYLIKTRGQQVTLSCSPISGHRSVSWYQQTPGQGLQFLFEYFSETQRNKGNFPGRFSGRQFSNSRSEMNVSTLELGDSALYLCASSLPGGAYGYTFGSGTRLTVV.

V and J are TRBV19 and TRBJ2-3, with TRBD2 matching over 12 bases. Germline CDR1 reads LNHDA; CDR2 reads SQIVND (reference sequence). The CDR3 extends over 16 amino acids. The junction had 8 bases not matched to a gene; V was cut back by 4 bases and J by 6 bases. CDR3 in amino acids: CASSTHLAGGADTQYF. CDR3 bases: TGTGCCAGTAGTACCCACCTAGCGGGAGGGGCCGATACGCAGTATTTT.

The sample holds a few counts of this clonotype. The chain uses TRBV29-1 and TRBJ2-7; a possible D gene is TRBD1 (6 bases). The V gene lost 6 bases and the J gene lost 1 base, with 13 bases spanning the gap. The CDR3 runs 13 residues. Germline V CDR1 and CDR2: SQVTM, ANQGSEA. The CDR3 sequence is CSVLPGDSYEQYF. The CDR3, as DNA: TGCAGCGTGCTACCAGGGGATTCCTACGAGCAGTACTTC.